In this sample, the clone carrying this TCR beta chain turned up a few times. Its specificity is unknown. The CDR3 covers 14 residues. The germline gives CDR1 LNHNV, CDR2 YYDKDF (reference sequence). The V segment lost 3 bases and the J segment 7 bases; nucleotides outside the gene matches: 8. The data stem from a study of early stage breast cancer tumors. Background on the study: Most invasive tumors, about 75% of the 16, were ER+/PR+/HER2-. Around 9.6-fold was the mean read coverage per sample. Whole-study results and caveats: Compared with adjacent normal breast tissue, tumors showed roughly 2.4-fold greater T cell density and higher clonality. Commonly generated sequences made up most enriched TCRB sequences shared between patients.

TCRdb's table, derived via immunoSEQ multiplex PCR, lists solely in-frame clones and lacks some. The data contain under 45,000 clones, around 70% of them singletons. The V and J genes are TRBV15 and TRBJ1-2, with 7 bases matching TRBD1. This sequence was found in a person in their sixties or seventies with breast cancer. The sequencing input was blood. The CDR3 sequence is CATSRADRTGGYTF. In DNA, the CDR3 is TGTGCCACCAGCAGGGCTGATAGGACAGGTGGCTACACCTTC.